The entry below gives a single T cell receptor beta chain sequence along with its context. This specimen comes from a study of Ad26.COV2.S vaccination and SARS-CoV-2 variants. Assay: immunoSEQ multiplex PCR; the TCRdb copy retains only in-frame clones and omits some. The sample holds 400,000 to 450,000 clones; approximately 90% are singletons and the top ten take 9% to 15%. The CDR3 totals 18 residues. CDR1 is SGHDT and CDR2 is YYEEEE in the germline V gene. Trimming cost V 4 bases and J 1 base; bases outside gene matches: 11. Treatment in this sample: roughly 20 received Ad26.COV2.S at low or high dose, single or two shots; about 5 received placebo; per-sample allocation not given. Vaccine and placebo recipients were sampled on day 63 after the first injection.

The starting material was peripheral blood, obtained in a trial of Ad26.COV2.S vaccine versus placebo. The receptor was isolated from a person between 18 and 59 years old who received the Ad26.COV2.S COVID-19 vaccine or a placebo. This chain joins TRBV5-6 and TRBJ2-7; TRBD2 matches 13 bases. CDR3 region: CASSPSTSGRPPSYEQYF. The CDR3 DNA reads TGTGCCAGCAGCCCCTCGACTAGCGGGAGGCCCCCGTCCTACGAGCAGTACTTC.